This TCR beta chain was retrieved from a study of control samples from healthy donors and cancer patients. TCRdb's table, derived via immunoSEQ multiplex PCR, lists solely in-frame clones and lacks some. Seen here are under 110,000 clones, 80% to 90% observed once, and the top ten hold 7.8%. The V end was cut by 3 bases, the J end by 0 bases, with 9 bases between. This CDR3 spans 14 amino acids. Germline V CDR1 and CDR2: SGHAT, FQNNGV. This TCR was sampled from a man in his thirties or forties in good health. Sequenced: blood. The V gene is TRBV11-2, the J gene TRBJ2-7; D call uncertain. The CDR3 reads CASSFRISSYEQYF. CDR3 DNA sequence: TGTGCCAGCAGCTTCCGTATCAGCTCCTACGAGCAGTACTTC.